This TCR beta chain is from a study of cytomegalovirus exposure and HLA in healthy donors. On this clone: What it recognizes is unknown.

The study ran its PCR with 60 Vbeta and 13 Jbeta primers. Profiled with immunoSEQ multiplex PCR; TCRdb holds only in-frame clones, not every one. This sample carries under 150,000 clones, around four fifths of them seen once, and the ten largest clones take about 3.7%. This CDR3 spans 17 amino acids. Between the trimmed V and J ends, which lost 3 bases and 8 bases, there was a span of 23 bases. Germline lookup yields CDR1 MGHDK and CDR2 SYGVNS. Study-wide results and caveats: The classifier reportedly diagnosed cytomegalovirus status with high sensitivity and specificity. Association with HLA alleles at 0.05 false discovery rate was found for some 18,000 TCR beta sequences in a later analysis. In a later analysis, a missense DCLRE1C variant was linked to TCR beta V- and J-gene trimming.

The genes are TRBV25-1 and TRBJ2-4, with D possibly TRBD2 on 6 matching bases. The TCR comes from a male donor in good health and CMV-seronegative. The sequenced material came from PBMCs. The CDR3 protein is CASSDSGSRVRRDIQYF. DNA for the CDR3: TGTGCCAGCAGTGACTCGGGGAGCCGCGTACGGAGGGACATTCAGTACTTC. Based on the CDR3 plus reference TRBV25-1 and TRBJ2-4, the full variable domain is EADIYQTPRYLVIGTGKKITLECSQTMGHDKMYWYQQDPGMELHLIHYSYGVNSTEKGDLSSESTVSRIRTEHFPLTLESARPSHTSQYLCASSDSGSRVRRDIQYFGAGTRLSVL.